This T cell receptor (beta chain) was captured by sequencing in a study of cytomegalovirus exposure and HLA in healthy donors. In the study overall: The early release's HLA-typed donors yielded approximately 81 million unique TCRs.

Study-level findings and limits: Most CMV-associated TCR beta chains were later found to appear HLA-restricted. When the data were analyzed later, several of the most significant clusters appeared to be linked to common viral pathogens.

The PCR used 60 Vbeta and 13 Jbeta primers. Generated by immunoSEQ multiplex PCR, the TCRdb table keeps only in-frame clones and is missing some. The sample shows approximately 150,000 clones, about 69% of them seen only once. Each of the donors was a healthy bone marrow donor. The CDR3 consists of 13 residues. Germline V gene lookup returns CDR1 SGHNT and CDR2 YYREEE (reference sequence). V lost 2 bases and J 8 bases, leaving 13 bases between the germline ends. In this sample, this clone turned up a few times. The antigen is undetermined. The clonotype originates from a human donor in good health. Sequencing used PBMCs. The chain uses TRBV5-4 and TRBJ1-2, with D perhaps TRBD1 (5 bases). CDR3 in amino acids: CASSLRGPGGYTF. CDR3 DNA: TGTGCCAGCAGCTTAAGGGGCCCTGGGGGCTACACCTTC.